The present TCR beta chain was sequenced within a study of human T cells and chemical hapten exposure. One entry per CDR3 protein results from TCRdb running MiXCR on the RACE reads. The sample includes approximately 370,000 distinct CDR3 sequences, around 5% seen only once; the top ten take roughly 8.2%. The CDR3 has 15 residues. V dropped 0 bases and J dropped 0 bases, with 8 bases sitting between them. Germline V lookup: CDR1 MNHEY, CDR2 SVGAGI. Time point specified: pre-sensitization, week 0. Treatment described: therapeutic diphenylcyclopropenone sensitization with weekly scalp DPC. The total RNA was obtained from whole blood that was not fractionated. This clonotype was observed a few times.

The receptor's source is a woman aged 18-35 years with alopecia areata. Some clones in this sample may be carry-over from other donors' samples. The material was whole blood, obtained in connection with sensitization to the hapten diphenylcyclopropenone (DPC). This chain connects TRBV6-5 to TRBJ1-2; D remains unclear. CDR3 in amino acids: CASSYSAASNYGYTF. The CDR3, as DNA: TGTGCCAGCAGTTACTCGGCAGCTTCTAACTATGGCTACACCTTC.